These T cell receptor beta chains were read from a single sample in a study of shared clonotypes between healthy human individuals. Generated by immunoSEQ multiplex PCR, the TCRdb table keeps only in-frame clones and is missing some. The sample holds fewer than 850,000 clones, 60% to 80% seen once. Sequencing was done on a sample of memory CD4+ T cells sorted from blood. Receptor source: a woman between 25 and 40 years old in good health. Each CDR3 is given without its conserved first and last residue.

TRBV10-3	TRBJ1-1	AISERGAEAF
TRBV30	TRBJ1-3	AWSVTAGWNTIY
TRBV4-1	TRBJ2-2	ASSQPSGTGATGELF
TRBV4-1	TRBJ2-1	ASSRQGTSGDYNEQF
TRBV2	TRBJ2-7	ASLGQFNKGGQY
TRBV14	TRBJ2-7	ASSQEWGAYEQY
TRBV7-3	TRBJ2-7	ASSTQGSDEQY
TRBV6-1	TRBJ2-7	ASSESQGKY
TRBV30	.	AWSALFGHEQY
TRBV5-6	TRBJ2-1	ASSARRSGRYNEQF
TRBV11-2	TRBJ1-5	ASSSSPDQPQH
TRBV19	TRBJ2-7	ASSRGRSEQY